The 31 T cell receptor beta chains below all came from one sample that was sequenced in a study of identical twins. One entry per CDR3 protein results from TCRdb running MiXCR on the 5' RACE reads. Among a few hundred thousand distinct CDR3 sequences, about 10% were seen once, and the ten largest hold less than 12%. The sequencing input was memory T cells sorted from blood. These receptors all stem from a man aged 50-60 years in good health.

This clonotype was observed at least ten times. CDR3 in amino acids: CATQAGPSTETQYF. The DNA for the CDR3 is TGTGCCACCCAGGCGGGGCCCTCGACCGAGACCCAGTACTTC. This chain connects TRBV10-3 to TRBJ2-5; D may be TRBD2 (6 bases). V was clipped by 10 bases and J by 5 bases, with 20 bases between them. Germline V CDR1 and CDR2: ENHRY, SYGVKD. This CDR3 is built from 14 residues.

This clonotype was seen many times. This chain links TRBV7-9 with TRBJ1-2; D gene unclear. CDR1 is SEHNR and CDR2 is FQNEAQ in the germline V gene (reference sequence). This CDR3 has 13 amino acids. V was clipped by 3 bases and J by 4 bases, with 9 bases between them. CDR3 nucleotides: TGTGCCAGCAGCTTGTCCGGGGTCTATGGCTACACCTTC. It specifies CASSLSGVYGYTF.

This clonotype has a count of ten or more. The genes are TRBV6-2 or TRBV6-3 and TRBJ2-5; possibly TRBD2 for D (5 bases). V shed 6 bases and J shed 4 bases, with 15 bases lying between them. The CDR3 runs 14 residues. Germline loops: CDR1 MNHEY, CDR2 SVGEGT. Here the CDR3 DNA reads TGTGCCAGCAGACACCGGGCCCGGGGAGAGACCCAGTACTTC. Its translation: CASRHRARGETQYF.

This clonotype was found many times. CDR3 amino acids: CASSGEGLDTQYF. The CDR3 DNA is TGCGCCAGCAGCGGAGAGGGTTTAGATACGCAGTATTTT. This chain uses TRBV5-1 with TRBJ2-3; D may be TRBD2 (5 bases). With 4 bases removed from V and 5 bases from J, the gap between germline ends came to 11 bases. The CDR3 is 13 amino acids. Looked up from germline, CDR1 is SGHRS and CDR2 is YFSETQ.

The chain has TRBV11-2 and TRBJ2-2; 7 nucleotides align to TRBD1. Germline values: CDR1 SGHAT, CDR2 FQNNGV. This CDR3 has 15 residues. J was trimmed by 3 bases and V by 7 bases; bases with no gene match: 8. The CDR3 bases are TGTGCCAGCACAACCCGGACAGGTTACACCGGGGAGCTGTTTTTT. Its translation: CASTTRTGYTGELFF. The whole variable domain, filled in from reference TRBV11-2 and TRBJ2-2, reads EAGVAQSPRYKIIEKRQSVAFWCNPISGHATLYWYQQILGQGPKLLIQFQNNGVVDDSQLPKDRFSAERLKGVDSTLKIQPAKLEDSAVYLCASTTRTGYTGELFFGEGSRLTVL.

This clonotype was recorded many times. The CDR3 region has the DNA TGTGCCAGCAGTTTGGGGCCCGGTGGCCCGAGCTACGAGCAGTACTTC. Protein product: CASSLGPGGPSYEQYF. The J gene is TRBJ2-7, the V gene TRBV12-3 or TRBV12-4, with D possibly being TRBD1 (5 bases). This CDR3 contains 16 residues. The V and J ends lost 3 bases and 3 bases respectively, with 18 bases between them.

The rearrangement uses TRBV6-2 or TRBV6-3 and TRBJ2-1; D might be TRBD2 (5 bases). Trimming took off 7 bases at V and 1 base at J, with 14 bases between the two ends. This CDR3 has 15 amino acids. Germline lookup yields CDR1 MNHEY and CDR2 SVGEGT. The CDR3 loop is CASIPASGSYNEQFF. The CDR3 bases are TGTGCCAGCATCCCCGCGAGCGGTTCCTACAATGAGCAGTTCTTC.

This clonotype came up many times. The chain has TRBV20-1 and TRBJ1-1, with D possibly matching TRBD1 (6 bases). The germline V gene encodes CDR1 DFQATT and CDR2 SNEGSKA (reference sequence). The CDR3 has 13 residues. The CDR3 sequence is CSPSRGGNTEAFF. In DNA form, the CDR3 reads TGCAGCCCATCAAGGGGGGGGAACACTGAAGCTTTCTTT.

In the case of this clonotype: A much larger clone lies one base from this, so it may be a read error. The chain carries TRBV20-1 and TRBJ1-3, with D possibly matching TRBD1 (5 bases). The V gene's germline CDR1 is DFQATT and CDR2 SNEGSKA (reference sequence). The CDR3 extends over 14 amino acids. The CDR3 is CSASTGSSGNPIYF. The CDR3 DNA is TGCAGTGCCAGTACAGGTTCATCTGGAAACCCCATATATTTT.

V and J are TRBV24-1 and TRBJ2-5; D possibly matches TRBD1 or TRBD2 (5 bases each). V lost 7 bases to trimming and J lost 2 bases, with 19 bases between them. Germline assignment: CDR1 KGHDR and CDR2 SFDVKD. This CDR3 has 16 residues. CDR3 region: CATSGALPGKQETQYF. The CDR3 nucleotides are TGTGCCACCAGCGGGGCCTTGCCGGGGAAACAAGAGACCCAGTACTTC.

The chain links TRBV7-9 to TRBJ2-6; 10 bases line up with TRBD2. The CDR3 is 17 amino acids. Looked up from germline, CDR1 is SEHNR and CDR2 is FQNEAQ (reference sequence). V lost 5 bases, J lost 0 bases, and 4 bases stayed unmatched. The CDR3: CASSGSSGGSGANVLTF. CDR3 nucleotide sequence: TGTGCCAGCAGCGGGTCTAGCGGGGGCTCTGGGGCCAACGTCCTGACTTTC.

In its sample, this clonotype was seen a few times. V gene TRBV30 combines with J gene TRBJ1-4; D remains ambiguous. The CDR3 runs 14 residues. Trimming pared 3 bases from V and 8 bases from J, leaving 16 bases between. Germline V lookup: CDR1 GTSNPN, CDR2 SVGIG (reference sequence). The CDR3 coding sequence is TGTGCCTGGAGGGCGACGGGGAGGACCGAAAAACTGTTTTTT. This sequence encodes CAWRATGRTEKLFF.

This clonotype was seen repeatedly, ten times or more. The chain is built from TRBV5-1 and TRBJ2-4; 9 nucleotides line up with TRBD1. V lost 2 bases, J lost 0 bases, and 18 bases stayed unmatched. Germline values: CDR1 SGHRS, CDR2 YFSETQ. The CDR3 totals 21 residues. The CDR3 DNA reads TGCGCCAGCAGCTTCGACCCTTTGGGACAGGGACCATTTCTAGCCAAAAACATTCAGTACTTC. Translation: CASSFDPLGQGPFLAKNIQYF.

This clonotype was seen at least ten times. The V gene is TRBV4-3, the J gene TRBJ2-7, with D tentatively TRBD2 (6 bases). Germline CDR1 and CDR2: LGHNA and YSLEER. This CDR3 is 16 amino acids long. Deletions cut 0 bases from V and 0 bases from J, with 12 bases between. The CDR3: CASSQDTGLLSYEQYF. As DNA, the CDR3 is TGCGCCAGCAGCCAAGACACGGGACTGCTCTCCTACGAGCAGTACTTC.

The J gene is TRBJ2-2, the V gene TRBV20-1; 7 bases are a match to TRBD1. Germline loops: CDR1 DFQATT, CDR2 SNEGSKA (reference sequence). Losses at the gene ends were 0 bases for V and 5 bases for J; bases not matched to a gene: 9. The CDR3 covers 16 residues. The CDR3 region is CSARDWRQGPTGELFF. CDR3 bases: TGCAGTGCTAGAGATTGGCGACAGGGTCCTACCGGGGAGCTGTTTTTT.

This clonotype was picked up many times. The rearrangement uses TRBV10-3 and TRBJ2-7, with D possibly matching TRBD1 (6 bases). The CDR3 has 14 residues. The germline CDR1 and CDR2 sequences are ENHRY and SYGVKD. V lost 2 bases and J 3 bases, leaving 11 bases between the germline ends. CDR3 amino acids: CAISEGQGIYEQYF. CDR3 nucleotide sequence: TGTGCCATCAGTGAGGGGCAGGGGATCTACGAGCAGTACTTC.

This clonotype was seen repeatedly, ten times or more. The chain links TRBV9 to TRBJ1-2; D gene ambiguous. V dropped 4 bases and J dropped 7 bases, with 17 bases sitting between them. The germline V gene encodes CDR1 SGDLS and CDR2 YYNGEE. The CDR3 covers 14 residues. As DNA, the CDR3 is TGTGCCAGCAGCCCACTAGAACAGCCCCCTGGCTACACCTTC. Its translation: CASSPLEQPPGYTF.

This clonotype was observed at least ten times. The chain is built from TRBV5-1 and TRBJ2-7, with 9 bases fitting TRBD1. The ends lost 2 bases at V and 7 bases at J; junction bases unmatched: 16. CDR1 and CDR2 (germline): SGHRS, YFSETQ. The length of the CDR3 is 17 residues. The CDR3 loop is CASSFRTGAPGIGEQYF. CDR3 sequence (DNA): TGCGCCAGCAGCTTCAGGACAGGGGCCCCTGGGATTGGGGAGCAGTACTTC.

The sample holds a few counts of this clonotype. This rearrangement joins TRBV30 to TRBJ1-1; no clear D gene. CDR3 length: 13 amino acids. Trimming removed 4 bases from V and 0 bases from J, with 9 bases in between. Germline values: CDR1 GTSNPN, CDR2 SVGIG (reference sequence). The CDR3, as DNA: TGTGCCTGGACGGTCGCGCTGAACACTGAAGCTTTCTTT. Its translation: CAWTVALNTEAFF.

The J gene is TRBJ1-1, the V gene TRBV20-1, with D possibly matching TRBD1 (6 bases). The CDR3 is 16 residues long. Germline CDR1 DFQATT, CDR2 SNEGSKA (reference sequence). CDR3 DNA sequence: TGCAGCCTAGAGAGACCCACGGGGGGGCCGAACACTGAAGCTTTCTTT. It translates to CSLERPTGGPNTEAFF.

The V gene is TRBV29-1, the J gene TRBJ1-2; 7 nucleotides line up with TRBD1. CDR1 and CDR2 (germline): SQVTM, ANQGSEA. CDR3 length equals 15 residues. V lost 2 bases, J lost 2 bases, and 8 bases stayed unmatched. The CDR3 coding sequence is TGCAGCGTTGAACGGGGGGGCAGGGGGAACTATGGCTACACCTTC. This encodes CSVERGGRGNYGYTF.

This clonotype appeared many times. V usage is TRBV20-1 and J usage is TRBJ2-1; 13 nucleotides match TRBD2. The V segment lost 5 bases and the J segment 10 bases; nucleotides outside the gene matches: 8. Looked up from germline, CDR1 is DFQATT and CDR2 is SNEGSKA (reference sequence). The length of the CDR3 is 14 residues. CDR3 coding DNA: TGCAGTGCTCGAGGGACTAGCGGGGAGGAGGAGCAGTTCTTC. Encoded protein: CSARGTSGEEEQFF.

Only a few counts were recorded for this clonotype. This chain links TRBV7-2 with TRBJ1-1, with 10 nucleotides matching TRBD1. CDR1 is SGHTA, CDR2 FQGNSA, per germline. The trim removed 5 bases at V and 5 bases at J, leaving 14 bases unmatched. The CDR3 sequence is 17 residues long. CDR3 coding DNA: TGTGCCAGCAGCCTAGGCCATGGGACAGGGGCTGGGACTGAAGCTTTCTTT. As protein: CASSLGHGTGAGTEAFF.

The table lists this clonotype with many counts. The chain couples TRBV3-1 to TRBJ2-3; the match to TRBD1 covers 8 bases. CDR1 is LGHDT and CDR2 is YNNKEL in the germline V gene (reference sequence). The CDR3 loop spans 14 amino acids. V gave up 9 bases and J gave up 4 bases; unmatched junction bases: 9. Here the CDR3 DNA reads TGTGCCAGTTCACAGGGGGTGAACTCAGATACGCAGTATTTT. It specifies CASSQGVNSDTQYF.

This clonotype was observed a few times. The rearrangement links TRBV30 to TRBJ1-6; unclear D gene. The germline gives CDR1 GTSNPN, CDR2 SVGIG (reference sequence). The CDR3 is made up of 12 amino acids. The V gene lost 1 base and the J gene lost 10 bases, with 8 bases spanning the gap. The CDR3 spells CAWSALRSPLHF. CDR3 in DNA: TGTGCCTGGAGTGCCCTAAGGTCACCCCTCCACTTT.

This clonotype has a count of ten or more. The CDR3 protein is CASSLVGGAGGALGTDTQYF. The CDR3 DNA sequence: TGTGCCAGCAGCTTAGTGGGCGGCGCGGGGGGTGCCCTGGGCACAGATACGCAGTATTTT. V gene TRBV11-1 combines with J gene TRBJ2-3; 8 positions match TRBD2. This CDR3 is built from 20 residues. Germline lookup yields CDR1 SGHAT and CDR2 FQDESV (reference sequence). Trimming removed 1 base from V and 1 base from J; junction bases left unmatched: 16.

The rearrangement links TRBV20-1 to TRBJ1-6; D is undetermined. The V and J ends lost 1 base and 4 bases respectively, with 11 bases between them. The CDR3 loop spans 15 amino acids. CDR1 is DFQATT and CDR2 is SNEGSKA in the germline V gene (reference sequence). The CDR3 protein is CSARAPISYNSPLHF. For the CDR3, the DNA is TGCAGTGCTAGAGCCCCGATAAGTTATAATTCACCCCTCCACTTT.

This clonotype was seen ten or more times. The chain combines TRBV7-2 with TRBJ2-4; D is unresolved. The V gene lost 5 bases and the J gene lost 13 bases, with 21 bases spanning the gap. The CDR3 spans 14 residues. Germline lookup yields CDR1 SGHTA and CDR2 FQGNSA. For the CDR3, the DNA is TGTGCCAGCAGCCCAGATAGGCGGTTTCGGGCACAGTACTTC. Translated, it gives CASSPDRRFRAQYF.

The rearrangement links TRBV6-6 to TRBJ2-7; 7 bases align to TRBD1. The J segment lost 2 bases and the V segment lost 5 bases, leaving 0 bases of the junction unmatched. CDR3 length equals 12 residues. Per the germline V gene, CDR1 is MNHNY and CDR2 is SVGAGI (reference sequence). The CDR3 loop is CASSGTAYEQYF. The CDR3 DNA reads as TGTGCCAGCAGTGGGACAGCCTACGAGCAGTACTTC.

This clonotype was found a few times. The V gene is TRBV4-1, the J gene TRBJ1-6, with D hard to call. CDR3 length: 16 amino acids. From germline, CDR1 is MGHRA and CDR2 YSYEKL. The V end lost 0 bases, the J end lost 6 bases, and 12 bases lay between the germline ends. As DNA, the CDR3 is TGCGCCAGCAGCCAAGAAATCTCGACGGTTAATTCACCCCTCCACTTT. It translates to CASSQEISTVNSPLHF.

This clonotype was counted a few times. The rearrangement uses TRBV18 and TRBJ2-7; D may be TRBD1 (6 bases). Germline V CDR1 and CDR2: KGHSH, LQKENI. CDR3 length: 13 amino acids. V lost 3 bases, J lost 7 bases, and 13 bases lay in between. The CDR3 reads CASSPGTTLEQYF. The CDR3 DNA sequence: TGTGCCAGCTCACCCGGGACAACCCTAGAGCAGTACTTC.